A selection of T cell receptor beta chains follows, all from one sample in a study of blood T cell repertoires in COVID-19. Data came from immunoSEQ multiplex PCR; TCRdb stores just in-frame clones and leaves some out. The sample lists fewer than 300,000 clones, about 82% occurring once. Input material: peripheral blood. The source is a man aged 45 to 65 with active or convalescent COVID-19. CDR3s leave out the opening cysteine and the closing phenylalanine or tryptophan.

j_call v_call cdr3_aa
TRBJ1-6 TRBV10-3 AISDQQGHGSPLH
TRBJ2-1 TRBV3-1/TRBV3-2 ASSARDRGNEQF
TRBJ1-5 TRBV12-3/TRBV12-4 ASSGRPNQPQH
TRBJ1-2 TRBV10-2 ASSDDSYYT
TRBJ2-2 TRBV3-1/TRBV3-2 ASSELRELF
TRBJ2-3 TRBV10-3 AISEARDTQY
TRBJ2-3 TRBV28 ATGGGSLTDTQY
TRBJ1-1 TRBV7-2 ASSLETPRLNTEAF
TRBJ2-5 TRBV7-7 ASSPGTSGGTQY
TRBJ1-4 TRBV25-1 ASSYRAENEKLF
TRBJ1-2 TRBV5-1 ASSLGQGDYGYT
TRBJ1-3 TRBV19 ASSMSGHGNTIY
TRBJ2-7 TRBV4-1 ASSQGLSPREQY
TRBJ2-7 TRBV5-1 ASSSDSPYEQY
TRBJ2-1 TRBV5-4 ASSSLAGQKVTLLGDEQF
TRBJ2-1 TRBV5-1 ASSLGLILHNEQF
TRBJ2-2 TRBV5-1 ASSLDAKTGELF
TRBJ2-5 TRBV19 ASRTGSGETQY
TRBJ2-7 TRBV20-1 SASDRTESYEQY
TRBJ1-6 TRBV6-1 ASSERPPGNSPLH
TRBJ2-2 TRBV3-1/TRBV3-2 ASSQINSVTGELF
TRBJ2-3 TRBV19 ASSIGAGGLRDTQY
TRBJ2-7 TRBV5-5 ASSRRQGKQY
TRBJ1-1 TRBV28 ASSPPRTFQAEAF
TRBJ2-5 TRBV18 ASSPELGGETQY
TRBJ2-7 TRBV7-9 ASGQGSYEQY
TRBJ1-4 TRBV4-1 ASSFRQRTNEKLF
TRBJ2-3 TRBV13 ASSLSTDTQY
TRBJ2-7 TRBV15 ATSRRGPTAGEQY
TRBJ1-6 TRBV9 ASSASSGTVNSPLH
TRBJ2-7 TRBV4-1 ASSQDRMGLAGGEQY